The 32 T cell receptor beta chains below were found in one sample sequenced in a study of blood T cell repertoires in COVID-19. Clones were read by immunoSEQ multiplex PCR, and TCRdb kept only the in-frame ones, dropping some. Altogether over 100,000 clones are present, more than 85% being singletons, with the ten largest covering about 3%. Sequenced sample: peripheral blood. The receptors derive from a man aged 50-59 years with active or convalescent COVID-19.

There are a few counts of this clone. The chain links TRBV3-1 (or the pseudogene TRBV3-2) to TRBJ1-5; D is possibly TRBD1 (5 bases). Germline V lookup: CDR1 LGHDT, CDR2 YNNKEL (reference sequence). The V gene lost 4 bases and the J gene lost 5 bases, with 12 bases spanning the gap. There are 14 residues in the CDR3. The CDR3 coding sequence is TGTGCCAGCAGCCCGGACACTACCGATCAGCCCCAGCATTTT. It translates to CASSPDTTDQPQHF.

The chain couples TRBV10-1 to TRBJ1-2; 12 nucleotides agree with TRBD1. Germline V gene sequence: CDR1 WNHNN, CDR2 SYGVQD (reference sequence). Germline trimming cut 2 bases from V and 1 base from J; bases unmatched to any gene: 5. CDR3 length: 17 residues. CDR3 nucleotides: TGCGCCAGCAGTGAGGGGACAGGGGGCATCGGTAACTATGGCTACACCTTC. Its protein is CASSEGTGGIGNYGYTF.

The gene calls are TRBV2 and TRBJ2-5; 7 positions match TRBD2. The CDR3 contains 16 residues. V lost 5 bases, J lost 1 base, and 10 bases stayed unmatched. The germline V gene has CDR1 SNHLY and CDR2 FYNNEI. CDR3 coding DNA: TGTGCCAGCAGTCAATTGGGGGGGAGTCTCCAAGAGACCCAGTACTTC. It is translated as CASSQLGGSLQETQYF.

The chain combines TRBV3-1 (or the pseudogene TRBV3-2) with TRBJ1-3; TRBD1 is a possible D gene (5 bases). CDR1 is LGHDT, CDR2 YNNKEL, per germline (reference sequence). The V end was cut by 1 base, the J end by 0 bases, with 13 bases between. CDR3 length: 17 residues. This CDR3 is CASSQASGGSSGNTIYF. CDR3 DNA sequence: TGTGCCAGCAGCCAAGCAAGTGGGGGGAGCTCTGGAAACACCATATATTTT.

With respect to this clone: Other DNA sequences within the sample encode an identical CDR3. The chain joins TRBV30 to TRBJ1-5; weak D call: TRBD1 (5 bases). Trimming pared 3 bases from V and 0 bases from J, leaving 9 bases between. The CDR3 runs to 14 residues. Germline V gene sequence: CDR1 GTSNPN, CDR2 SVGIG (reference sequence). The CDR3 DNA reads TGTGCCTGGAGGGGTCAGGGTAGCAATCAGCCCCAGCATTTT. Its protein product is CAWRGQGSNQPQHF.

V and J are TRBV7-9 and TRBJ2-5; possibly TRBD2 for D (6 bases). Trimming removed 5 bases at V and 2 bases at J, with 18 bases between. Germline loops: CDR1 SEHNR, CDR2 FQNEAQ (reference sequence). The CDR3 loop spans 16 amino acids. The CDR3 sequence: CASSPAPGGPQETQYF. The DNA of the CDR3 is TGTGCCAGCAGCCCCGCCCCCGGGGGTCCTCAAGAGACCCAGTACTTC.

Here the CDR3 reads CASSPRTGEGSSETQYF. The DNA of the CDR3 is TGTGCCAGCAGTCCCCGGACGGGGGAAGGAAGTTCGGAGACCCAGTACTTC. This chain connects TRBV6-6 to TRBJ2-5; D possibly corresponds to TRBD2 (6 bases). CDR1 is MNHNY and CDR2 is SVGAGI in the germline V gene (reference sequence). The CDR3 covers 17 residues. Trimming cost V 5 bases and J 5 bases, with 24 bases left between them.

The chain uses TRBV5-5 and TRBJ2-1; D unclear. Deletions cut 0 bases from V and 6 bases from J, with 7 bases between. Germline CDR1 and CDR2: SGHKS and YYEKEE (reference sequence). The CDR3 is 13 amino acids. CDR3 nucleotides: TGTGCCAGCAGCTTGGACAGAACCAATGAGCAGTTCTTC. This gives the protein CASSLDRTNEQFF.

This clone was observed a handful of times. The V and J genes are TRBV3-1 (or the pseudogene TRBV3-2) and TRBJ1-4; 8 nucleotides agree with TRBD1. CDR1 and CDR2 from the germline V gene are LGHDT and YNNKEL (reference sequence). After removal of 5 bases from V and 5 bases from J, the junction contained 7 bases not matched to a gene. The CDR3 has 15 amino acids. DNA of the CDR3: TGTGCCAGCAGCACCTTAACAGGGGGAAATGAAAAACTGTTTTTT. Protein product: CASSTLTGGNEKLFF.

The chain has TRBV6-6 and TRBJ2-5; TRBD1 matches 9 bases. The length of the CDR3 is 16 residues. Unmatched junction bases numbered 11, after V lost 3 bases and J lost 6 bases. Germline CDR1 is MNHNY and CDR2 is SVGAGI (reference sequence). For the CDR3, the DNA is TGTGCCAGCAGTTATCCTCCCCGGGACAGGGATCAGACCCAGTACTTC. This encodes CASSYPPRDRDQTQYF.

The chain joins TRBV30 to TRBJ1-1; no definite D call. Germline-derived CDR1 and CDR2 are GTSNPN and SVGIG (reference sequence). The V and J ends lost 0 bases and 5 bases respectively, with 4 bases between them. The CDR3 is 11 amino acids. CDR3 in amino acids: CAWSVQTEAFF. As DNA, the CDR3 is TGTGCCTGGAGTGTACAAACTGAAGCTTTCTTT.

The gene calls are TRBV7-5 and TRBJ2-7; no DNA check was done on the table's D call, TRBD2. TRBV7-5 is classified as a pseudogene. The CDR3 loop spans 13 amino acids. CDR3 DNA: TGTGTCAGAAGCTCTTCGGGAGGGACGAAGCAGTACTTC. Translating gives CVRSSSGGTKQYF.

The chain has TRBV27 and TRBJ1-3; D may be TRBD1 (5 bases). Trimming pared 6 bases from V and 0 bases from J, leaving 9 bases between. This CDR3 spans 14 amino acids. CDR1 MNHEY and CDR2 SMNVEV come from the germline V gene (reference sequence). The CDR3 loop reads CASSRQSSGNTIYF. The DNA of the CDR3 is TGTGCCAGCAGCCGACAGAGCTCTGGAAACACCATATATTTT.

This rearrangement joins TRBV14 to TRBJ1-4, with 9 bases fitting TRBD1. The trim removed 4 bases at V and 7 bases at J, leaving 7 bases unmatched. This CDR3 has 15 residues. Germline V gene data show CDR1 as SGHDN and CDR2 as FVKESK. The CDR3 DNA sequence: TGTGCCAGCAGCCGAATGGGACAGGGTAGTGAAAAACTGTTTTTT. Protein sequence: CASSRMGQGSEKLFF. Filled out from reference TRBV14 and TRBJ1-4, the complete variable domain reads EAGVTQFPSHSVIEKGQTVTLRCDPISGHDNLYWYRRVMGKEIKFLLHFVKESKQDESGMPNNRFLAERTGGTYSTLKVQPAELEDSGVYFCASSRMGQGSEKLFFGSGTQLSVL.

The chain joins TRBV7-9 to TRBJ2-1; D call uncertain. The germline gives CDR1 SEHNR, CDR2 FQNEAQ (reference sequence). CDR3 size: 14 residues. V was pared by 4 bases and J by 7 bases, with 14 bases between. The chain's CDR3 is CASSSGSLVNEQFF. The CDR3 DNA sequence: TGTGCCAGCAGCTCGGGTAGCCTCGTTAATGAGCAGTTCTTC.

CDR3 sequence: CASSSIAGGRETQYF. CDR3 bases: TGTGCCAGCAGCTCCATAGCGGGGGGGCGAGAGACCCAGTACTTC. This sequence joins TRBV7-2 and TRBJ2-5; 11 nucleotides line up with TRBD2. Germline CDR1 reads SGHTA; CDR2 reads FQGNSA. The CDR3 runs to 15 residues. After removal of 4 bases from V and 4 bases from J, the junction contained 5 bases not matched to a gene.

This CDR3 reads CASSQDRDSYTEAFF. The DNA for the CDR3 is TGCGCCAGCAGCCAAGATAGGGACTCATACACTGAAGCTTTCTTT. This chain connects TRBV4-1 to TRBJ1-1; perhaps TRBD1 as D (5 bases). This CDR3 region has 15 residues. With 0 bases removed from V and 3 bases from J, the gap between germline ends came to 11 bases. Looked up from germline, CDR1 is MGHRA and CDR2 is YSYEKL.

The chain is built from TRBV5-1 and TRBJ2-7, with TRBD1 matching 8 bases. The CDR3 length is 13 residues. Per germline, CDR1 SGHRS and CDR2 YFSETQ. The J segment lost 6 bases and the V segment lost 0 bases, leaving 2 bases of the junction unmatched. The CDR3 DNA reads as TGCGCCAGCAGCTTGGTCAGGGGGCGCGAGCAGTACTTC. The encoded protein is CASSLVRGREQYF.

The chain uses TRBV27 and TRBJ2-1; possible D gene TRBD2, 6 bases. The V and J ends lost 3 bases and 7 bases respectively, with 19 bases between them. The CDR3 has 16 amino acids. Per the germline V gene, CDR1 is MNHEY and CDR2 is SMNVEV (reference sequence). The CDR3 nucleotides are TGTGCCAGCAGTTTTTACACTAGCACTCACCCGAATGAGCAGTTCTTC. The encoded protein is CASSFYTSTHPNEQFF.

The chain joins TRBV6-5 to TRBJ1-6, with 7 bases matching TRBD1. This CDR3 is built from 15 residues. Per germline, CDR1 MNHEY and CDR2 SVGAGI. Unmatched junction bases numbered 11, after V lost 10 bases and J lost 5 bases. CDR3 nucleotide sequence: TGTGCCACCCGGGACAGCTTACACAATAATTCACCCCTCCACTTT. Residues: CATRDSLHNNSPLHF.

This sequence joins TRBV5-4 and TRBJ2-3; TRBD1 matches at 7 bases. Germline lookup yields CDR1 SGHNT and CDR2 YYREEE (reference sequence). The CDR3 contains 13 residues. V lost 4 bases, J lost 10 bases, and 9 bases stayed unmatched. CDR3 region: CASSRDSPGAQYF. CDR3 nucleotides: TGTGCCAGCAGCAGGGACAGCCCCGGGGCGCAGTATTTT. Full variable domain (missing parts from reference TRBV5-4 and TRBJ2-3): ETGVTQSPTHLIKTRGQQVTLRCSSQSGHNTVSWYQQALGQGPQFIFQYYREEENGRGNFPPRFSGLQFPNYSSELNVNALELDDSALYLCASSRDSPGAQYFGPGTRLTVL.

This clone has only one observation. As DNA, the CDR3 is TGTGCCAGCAGTGTAGGGCAGGGTATCGTCAATCAGCCCCAGCATTTT. Amino acid sequence: CASSVGQGIVNQPQHF. The chain links TRBV2 to TRBJ1-5, with D maybe TRBD1 (5 bases). V was clipped by 4 bases and J by 3 bases, with 16 bases between them. CDR3 length: 16 residues. Germline-derived CDR1 and CDR2 are SNHLY and FYNNEI.

The V call is TRBV7-2, the J call TRBJ2-1; 10 nucleotides match TRBD2. Germline trimming cut 10 bases from V and 4 bases from J; bases unmatched to any gene: 10. This CDR3 region has 15 residues. Germline values: CDR1 SGHTA, CDR2 FQGNSA. Written as DNA, the CDR3 is TGTGCCACCTCTTCCCTAGCGGGGGAATACAATGAGCAGTTCTTC. Protein product: CATSSLAGEYNEQFF.

The chain joins TRBV7-2 to TRBJ1-2; D is uncertain. The CDR3 is 15 residues long. From germline, CDR1 is SGHTA and CDR2 FQGNSA. Trimming cost V 1 base and J 4 bases, with 13 bases left between them. The CDR3 loop reads CASSLVAGPTYGYTF. In DNA, the CDR3 is TGTGCCAGCAGCTTAGTGGCAGGTCCTACCTATGGCTACACCTTC. Variable domain in full (rest from reference TRBV7-2 and TRBJ1-2): GAGVSQSPSNKVTEKGKDVELRCDPISGHTALYWYRQSLGQGLEFLIYFQGNSAPDKSGLPSDRFSAERTGGSVSTLTIQRTQQEDSAVYLCASSLVAGPTYGYTFGSGTRLTVV.

V and J are TRBV2 and TRBJ2-7; D might be TRBD2 (6 bases). Trimming shortened V by 1 base and J by 12 bases, and 13 bases separated the two germline ends. This CDR3 spans 12 amino acids. In germline, CDR1 is SNHLY, CDR2 FYNNEI. The DNA for the CDR3 is TGTGCCAGCAGTGAAGGGAGGGGTCGATTGTACTTC. This encodes CASSEGRGRLYF.

The gene calls are TRBV5-1 and TRBJ1-2, with TRBD1 matching 7 bases. CDR3 length: 16 residues. The germline CDR1 and CDR2 sequences are SGHRS and YFSETQ. Trimming removed 1 base from V and 2 bases from J; junction bases left unmatched: 8. The CDR3 nucleotides are TGCGCCAGCAGCTTGTTGCAGGGGGACCAGAACTATGGCTACACCTTC. Encoded protein: CASSLLQGDQNYGYTF. Combining the CDR3 with reference TRBV5-1 and TRBJ1-2 gives the whole variable domain KAGVTQTPRYLIKTRGQQVTLSCSPISGHRSVSWYQQTPGQGLQFLFEYFSETQRNKGNFPGRFSGRQFSNSRSEMNVSTLELGDSALYLCASSLLQGDQNYGYTFGSGTRLTVV.

V is TRBV5-1 and J is TRBJ1-4; possible D gene TRBD1, 6 bases. CDR1 is SGHRS and CDR2 is YFSETQ in the germline V gene. The CDR3 runs to 18 residues. V dropped 3 bases and J dropped 5 bases, with 23 bases sitting between them. The CDR3 is CASSWDRDNSLGNEKLFF. The CDR3 DNA follows: TGCGCCAGCAGCTGGGACCGGGACAATTCCCTGGGAAATGAAAAACTGTTTTTT. The variable domain in full, completed from reference TRBV5-1 and TRBJ1-4, reads KAGVTQTPRYLIKTRGQQVTLSCSPISGHRSVSWYQQTPGQGLQFLFEYFSETQRNKGNFPGRFSGRQFSNSRSEMNVSTLELGDSALYLCASSWDRDNSLGNEKLFFGSGTQLSVL.

The J gene is TRBJ2-1, the V gene TRBV7-9; 12 bases line up with TRBD1. The ends lost 5 bases at V and 9 bases at J; junction bases unmatched: 8. The CDR3 sequence is 15 residues long. Per the germline V gene, CDR1 is SEHNR and CDR2 is FQNEAQ (reference sequence). The CDR3 sequence: CASSPWDRGPGEQFF. Written as DNA, the CDR3 is TGTGCCAGCAGCCCCTGGGACAGGGGGCCTGGTGAGCAGTTCTTC.

The gene calls are TRBV9 and TRBJ2-5; D possibly corresponds to TRBD1 (6 bases). This CDR3 has 15 residues. V was pared by 2 bases and J by 0 bases, with 11 bases between. Germline V gene sequence: CDR1 SGDLS, CDR2 YYNGEE. This CDR3 reads CASSVTGRNQETQYF. The DNA of the CDR3 is TGTGCCAGCAGCGTGACAGGCCGTAACCAAGAGACCCAGTACTTC.

The chain recombines TRBV7-9 with TRBJ1-6; no clear D gene. Trimming took off 5 bases at V and 6 bases at J, with 11 bases between the two ends. The CDR3 loop spans 14 amino acids. Germline V gene data show CDR1 as SEHNR and CDR2 as FQNEAQ (reference sequence). Here the CDR3 DNA reads TGTGCCAGCAGCGCGGCCACCGGTAATTCACCCCTCCACTTT. It encodes CASSAATGNSPLHF.

V is TRBV6-5 and J is TRBJ2-5; 9 bases are shared with TRBD2. Germline V lookup: CDR1 MNHEY, CDR2 SVGAGI. V was pared by 8 bases and J by 2 bases, with 6 bases of the junction left unmatched. The CDR3 has 14 residues. The CDR3 DNA follows: TGTGCCAGCTCTCTAGCGGGGAAGCAAGAGACCCAGTACTTC. As protein: CASSLAGKQETQYF.

The rearrangement joins TRBV4-3 to TRBJ2-5; D is unclear. The germline CDR1 and CDR2 sequences are LGHNA and YSLEER. The V end was cut by 4 bases, the J end by 4 bases, with 13 bases between. The CDR3 has 14 amino acids. CDR3 in amino acids: CASSLTFPGETQYF. In DNA form, the CDR3 reads TGCGCCAGCAGCCTGACTTTCCCCGGAGAGACCCAGTACTTC.